These T cell receptor beta chains were read from a single sample in a study of blood T cells in healthy people across ages. Each CDR3 protein gets one entry after TCRdb re-called the 5' RACE reads with MiXCR. The sample includes approximately 800,000 distinct CDR3 sequences, under 40% seen only once; the top ten take 10% to 15%. What was sequenced was blood. These receptors originate from a young man in good health. The CDR3 runs from the conserved cysteine through the conserved F or W. A clone size is listed for some rows: how often the clone was seen (once, few, many), or a class if it is expanded.

J | V | size | CDR3
TRBJ2-1 | TRBV27 | - | CASSPSPGGIEQFF
TRBJ1-3 | TRBV12-3/TRBV12-4 | few | CASSPKAGNTIYF
TRBJ1-2 | TRBV6-5 | once | CASSYSGRLGYTF
TRBJ1-2 | TRBV4-2 | few | CASSQDWRGNYGYTF
TRBJ2-3 | TRBV5-4 | - | CAIGLAGRDTQYF
TRBJ2-5 | TRBV20-1 | few | CSARAILEGETQYF
TRBJ1-1 | TRBV29-1 | - | CSVDQGLPEDTEAFF
TRBJ1-4 | TRBV4-2 | - | CASSQSGPTNEKLFF
TRBJ1-4 | TRBV14 | - | CASSQEELRGLIATNEKLFF
TRBJ2-2 | TRBV5-1 | few | CASSLGTGFTGELFF
TRBJ1-5 | TRBV12-3/TRBV12-4 | - | CASRSDRGNQPQHF
TRBJ1-1 | TRBV20-1 | - | CSARRTGPRGSPEAFF
TRBJ1-5 | TRBV12-3/TRBV12-4 | many | CASSWNSNQPQHF
TRBJ1-1 | TRBV20-1 | few | CSARWGGMNTEAFF
TRBJ2-1 | TRBV11-2 | - | CASSLSMTAEFTGGRGQFF
TRBJ2-1 | TRBV4-2 | many | CASSQGASRDEQFF
TRBJ1-5 | TRBV4-1 | few | CASSQDSGGHQPQHF
TRBJ1-2 | TRBV4-3 | - | CASSQDRPGQTYGYTF
TRBJ2-3 | TRBV20-1 | many | CSASVQADTQYF
TRBJ2-1 | TRBV9 | few | CASSPWGSQGEQFF
TRBJ2-1 | TRBV30 | many | CAWSSGDLYNEQFF
TRBJ2-2 | TRBV20-1 | few | CSARQGGNTGELFF
TRBJ2-7 | TRBV19 | - | CASSLRDGGSYEQYF
TRBJ2-3 | TRBV12-5 | - | CASVLAGGTDTQYF
TRBJ2-5 | TRBV6-1 | - | CASSQGASGGGEQYF
TRBJ2-5 | TRBV13 | - | CASSIRLAGYQETQYF
TRBJ1-5 | TRBV7-8 | few | CASSPGQGVGNQPQHF
TRBJ2-5 | TRBV20-1 | - | CSAMTGRETQYF
TRBJ2-3 | TRBV28 | many | CASSSGQLTDTQYF
TRBJ1-4 | TRBV7-8 | - | CASSPRPRGVGEKLFF
TRBJ2-3 | TRBV12-3/TRBV12-4 | few | CASRLAGPTDTQYF
TRBJ2-6 | TRBV12-3/TRBV12-4 | - | CASSFPGSAGANVLTF
TRBJ2-5 | TRBV4-1 | many | CASSQGTGPAQETQYF
TRBJ2-1 | TRBV12-3/TRBV12-4 | few | CASSTGLLENEQFF
TRBJ2-7 | TRBV4-1 | - | CASSPGPNYEQYF
- | TRBV5-5 | once | CASSFRDRDYEQYF
TRBJ2-4 | TRBV20-1 | - | CSARGGRGAKNIQYF
TRBJ1-2 | TRBV6-6 | many | CASTRGTNYGYTF
TRBJ1-1 | TRBV20-1 | few | CSATIDSDRNTEAFF
TRBJ1-2 | TRBV4-1 | - | CASSQDSSEIYGYTF
TRBJ2-7 | TRBV20-1 | - | CSARDYASTYEQYF
TRBJ2-3 | TRBV7-2 | - | CASSANSGGATDTQYF
TRBJ2-3 | TRBV10-2 | - | CASCEGRGSDTQYF
TRBJ2-3 | TRBV25-1 | many | CASTGLAGDLDTQYF
TRBJ2-3 | TRBV20-1 | few | CSARTSGVADTQYF
TRBJ2-1 | TRBV11-2 | - | CASSPMSSYNEQLF
TRBJ2-3 | TRBV6-5 | - | CASSYRGRAQADTQYF
TRBJ2-5 | TRBV29-1 | - | CSVTYSFSGGPETQYF
TRBJ1-4 | TRBV2 | - | CAGGGDTNEKLFF
TRBJ2-1 | TRBV29-1 | - | CSVPFVGDNEQFF
TRBJ2-7 | TRBV7-6 | many | CASSLAGSGNPYEQYF
TRBJ2-5 | TRBV10-3 | few | CAIRPDGGVETQYF
TRBJ2-5 | TRBV5-5 | - | CASSSSRMTNQETQYF
- | TRBV20-1 | few | CSAGGLARAYEQYF